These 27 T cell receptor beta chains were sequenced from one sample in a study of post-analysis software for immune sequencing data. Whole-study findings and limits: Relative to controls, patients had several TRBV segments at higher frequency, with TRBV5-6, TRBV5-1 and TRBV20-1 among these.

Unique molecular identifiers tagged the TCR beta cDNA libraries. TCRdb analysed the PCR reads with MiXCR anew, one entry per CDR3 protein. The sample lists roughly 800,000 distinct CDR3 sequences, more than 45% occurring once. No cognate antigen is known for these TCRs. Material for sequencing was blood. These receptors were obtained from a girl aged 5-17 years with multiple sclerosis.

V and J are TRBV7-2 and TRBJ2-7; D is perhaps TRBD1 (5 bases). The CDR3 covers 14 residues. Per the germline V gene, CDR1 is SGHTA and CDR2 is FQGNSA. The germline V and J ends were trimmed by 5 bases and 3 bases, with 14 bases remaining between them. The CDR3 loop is CASSPQVGDYEQYF. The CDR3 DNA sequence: TGTGCCAGCAGCCCCCAAGTAGGGGACTACGAGCAGTACTTC.

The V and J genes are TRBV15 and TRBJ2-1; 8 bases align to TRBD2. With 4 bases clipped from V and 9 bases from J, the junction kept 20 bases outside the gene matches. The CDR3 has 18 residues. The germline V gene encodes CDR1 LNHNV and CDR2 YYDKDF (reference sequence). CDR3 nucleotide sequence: TGTGCCACCAGCACCCCCAGAAGCGGGAGTTACATGGGGGGTGAGCAGTTCTTC. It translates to CATSTPRSGSYMGGEQFF. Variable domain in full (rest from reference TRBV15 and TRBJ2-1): DAMVIQNPRYQVTQFGKPVTLSCSQTLNHNVMYWYQQKSSQAPKLLFHYYDKDFNNEADTPDNFQSRRPNTSFCFLDIRSPGLGDTAMYLCATSTPRSGSYMGGEQFFGPGTRLTVL.

CDR3 sequence reads: CSVRTGNSNQPQHF. In nucleotides, the CDR3 is TGCAGCGTTAGGACAGGTAATAGCAATCAGCCCCAGCATTTT. V gene TRBV29-1 combines with J gene TRBJ1-5; 7 bases match TRBD1. Germline CDR1 SQVTM, CDR2 ANQGSEA. This CDR3 has 14 amino acids. Unmatched junction bases numbered 4, after V lost 5 bases and J lost 0 bases.

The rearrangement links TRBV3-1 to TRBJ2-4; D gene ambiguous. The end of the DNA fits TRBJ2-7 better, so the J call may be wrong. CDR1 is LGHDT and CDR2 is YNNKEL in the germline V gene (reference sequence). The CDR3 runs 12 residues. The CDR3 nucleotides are TGTGCCAGCAGCCAAAGAGTTGGCGAGCAGTACTTC. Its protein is CASSQRVGEQYF.

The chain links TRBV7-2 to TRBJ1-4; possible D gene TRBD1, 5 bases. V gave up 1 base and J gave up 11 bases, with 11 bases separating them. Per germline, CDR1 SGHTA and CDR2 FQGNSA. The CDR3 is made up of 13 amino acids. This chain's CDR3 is CASSLDWGGKLFF. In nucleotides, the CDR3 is TGTGCCAGCAGCTTAGATTGGGGGGGGAAACTGTTTTTT.

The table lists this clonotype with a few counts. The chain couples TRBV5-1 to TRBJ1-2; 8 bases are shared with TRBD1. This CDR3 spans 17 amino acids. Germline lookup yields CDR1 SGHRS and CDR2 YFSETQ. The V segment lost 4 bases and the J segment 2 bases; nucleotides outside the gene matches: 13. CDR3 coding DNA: TGCGCCAGCAGCGACGACAGGGGAGAGGACTTAAACTATGGCTACACCTTC. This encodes CASSDDRGEDLNYGYTF.

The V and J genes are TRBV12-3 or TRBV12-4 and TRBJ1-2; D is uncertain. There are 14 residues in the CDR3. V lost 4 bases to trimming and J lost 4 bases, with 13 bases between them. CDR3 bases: TGTGCCAGCAGTTCCGGGCCATCTATCTATGGCTACACCTTC. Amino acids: CASSSGPSIYGYTF.

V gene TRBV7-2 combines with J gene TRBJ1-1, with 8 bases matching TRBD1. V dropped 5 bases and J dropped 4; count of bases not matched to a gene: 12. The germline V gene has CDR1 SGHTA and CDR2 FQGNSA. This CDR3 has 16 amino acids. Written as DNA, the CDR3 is TGTGCCAGCAGCCTACCACAGGGGGGGATTCGCACTGAAGCTTTCTTT. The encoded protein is CASSLPQGGIRTEAFF.

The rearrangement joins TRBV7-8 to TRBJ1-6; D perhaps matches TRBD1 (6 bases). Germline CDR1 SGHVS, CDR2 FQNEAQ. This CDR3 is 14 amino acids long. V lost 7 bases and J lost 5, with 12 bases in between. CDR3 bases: TGTGCCAGCAACTACAGGGCGGATAATTCACCCCTCCACTTT. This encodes CASNYRADNSPLHF.

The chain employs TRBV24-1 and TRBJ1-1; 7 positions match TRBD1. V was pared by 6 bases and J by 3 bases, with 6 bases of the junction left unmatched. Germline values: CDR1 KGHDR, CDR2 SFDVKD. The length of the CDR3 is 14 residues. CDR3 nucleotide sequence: TGTGCCACCAGTAAGGGGGCAGGGTACACTGAAGCTTTCTTT. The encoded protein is CATSKGAGYTEAFF.

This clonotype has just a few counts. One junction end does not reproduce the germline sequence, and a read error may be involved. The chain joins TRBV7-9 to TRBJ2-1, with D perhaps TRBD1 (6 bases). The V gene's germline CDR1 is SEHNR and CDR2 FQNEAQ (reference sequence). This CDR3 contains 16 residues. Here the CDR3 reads CASSFWTDLSYNGQFF. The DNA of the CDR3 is TGTGCCAGCAGCTTTTGGACAGACCTCTCCTACAATGGGCAGTTCTTC.

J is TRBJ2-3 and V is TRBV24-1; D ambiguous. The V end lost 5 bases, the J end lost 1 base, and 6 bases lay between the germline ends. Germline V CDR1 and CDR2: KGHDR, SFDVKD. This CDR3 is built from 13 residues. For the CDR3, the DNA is TGTGCCACCAGTGGGTACCGCACAGATACGCAGTATTTT. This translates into CATSGYRTDTQYF.

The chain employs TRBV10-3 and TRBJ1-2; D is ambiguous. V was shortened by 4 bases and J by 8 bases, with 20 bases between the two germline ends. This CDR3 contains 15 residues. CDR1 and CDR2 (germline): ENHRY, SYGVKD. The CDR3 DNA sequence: TGTGCCATCAGTGCAAAAATGGATGGGCCGGGAGGCTACACCTTC. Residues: CAISAKMDGPGGYTF.

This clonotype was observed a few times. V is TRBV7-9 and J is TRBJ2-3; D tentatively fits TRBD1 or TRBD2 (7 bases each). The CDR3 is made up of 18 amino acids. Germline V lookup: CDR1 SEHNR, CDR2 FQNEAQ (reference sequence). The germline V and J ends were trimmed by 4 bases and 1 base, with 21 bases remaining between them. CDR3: CASSSRQGGLDRTDTQYF. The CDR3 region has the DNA TGTGCCAGCAGCTCCCGACAGGGAGGGCTGGACCGCACAGATACGCAGTATTTT.

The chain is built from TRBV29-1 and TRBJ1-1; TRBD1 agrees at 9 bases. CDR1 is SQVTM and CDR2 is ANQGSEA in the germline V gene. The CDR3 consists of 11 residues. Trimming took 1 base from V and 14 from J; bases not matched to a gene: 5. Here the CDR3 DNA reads TGCAGCGTTGAAGCGGGACAGGGTTCCTTCTTT. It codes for CSVEAGQGSFF.

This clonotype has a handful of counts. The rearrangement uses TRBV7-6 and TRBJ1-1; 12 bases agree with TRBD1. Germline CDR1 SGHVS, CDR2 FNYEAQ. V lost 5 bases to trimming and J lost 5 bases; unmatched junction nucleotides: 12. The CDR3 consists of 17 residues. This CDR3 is CASSPGGQGAWETEAFF. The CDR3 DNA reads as TGTGCCAGCAGCCCGGGGGGACAGGGGGCTTGGGAAACTGAAGCTTTCTTT.

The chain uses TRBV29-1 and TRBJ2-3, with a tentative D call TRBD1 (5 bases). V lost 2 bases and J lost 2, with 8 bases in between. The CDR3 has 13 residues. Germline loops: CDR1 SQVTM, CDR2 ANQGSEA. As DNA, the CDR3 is TGCAGCGTTGAAAGGGGCGACACAGATACGCAGTATTTT. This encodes CSVERGDTDTQYF.

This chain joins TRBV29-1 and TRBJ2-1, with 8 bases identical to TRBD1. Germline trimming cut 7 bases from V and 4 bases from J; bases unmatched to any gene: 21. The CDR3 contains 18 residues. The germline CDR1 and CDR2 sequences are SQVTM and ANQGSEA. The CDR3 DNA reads TGCAGCGGATTGAAGGGCCCAACCAGACAGGGGCCTTACAATGAGCAGTTCTTC. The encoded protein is CSGLKGPTRQGPYNEQFF.

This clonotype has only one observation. This CDR3 reads CASSFPPDRSTLNTEAFF. CDR3 DNA: TGCGCCAGCAGTTTCCCCCCCGACCGCTCCACCTTGAACACTGAAGCTTTCTTT. This chain uses TRBV10-2 with TRBJ1-1; D ambiguous. V was cut by 5 bases and J by 0 bases, with 22 bases left in between. Germline lookup yields CDR1 WSHSY and CDR2 SAAADI. There are 18 residues in the CDR3.

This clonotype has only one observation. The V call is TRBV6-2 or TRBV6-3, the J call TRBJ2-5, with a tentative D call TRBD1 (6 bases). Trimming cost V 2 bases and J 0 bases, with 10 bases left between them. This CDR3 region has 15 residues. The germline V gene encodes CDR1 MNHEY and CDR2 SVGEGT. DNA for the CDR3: TGTGCCAGCAGTTACGGGGCAGGGGACCAAGAGACCCAGTACTTC. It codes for CASSYGAGDQETQYF.

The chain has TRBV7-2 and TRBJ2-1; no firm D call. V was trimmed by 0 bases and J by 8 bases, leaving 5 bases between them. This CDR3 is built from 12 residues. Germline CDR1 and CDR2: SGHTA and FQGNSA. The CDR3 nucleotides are TGTGCCAGCAGCTTAGCGACGGATGAGCAGTTCTTC. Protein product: CASSLATDEQFF.

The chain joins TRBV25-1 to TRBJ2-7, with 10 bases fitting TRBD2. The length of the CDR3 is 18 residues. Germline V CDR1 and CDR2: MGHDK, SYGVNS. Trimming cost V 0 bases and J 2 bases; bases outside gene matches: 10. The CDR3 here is CASSEYYTSGTDPYEQYF. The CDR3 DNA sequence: TGTGCCAGCAGTGAATATTATACTAGCGGGACGGACCCCTACGAGCAGTACTTC.

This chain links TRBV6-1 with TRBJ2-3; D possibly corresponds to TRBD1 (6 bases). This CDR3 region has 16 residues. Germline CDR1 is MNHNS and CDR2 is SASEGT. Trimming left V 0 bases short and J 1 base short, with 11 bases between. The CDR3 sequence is CASSEAQAGGTDTQYF. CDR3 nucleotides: TGTGCCAGCAGTGAAGCGCAGGCAGGGGGCACAGATACGCAGTATTTT.

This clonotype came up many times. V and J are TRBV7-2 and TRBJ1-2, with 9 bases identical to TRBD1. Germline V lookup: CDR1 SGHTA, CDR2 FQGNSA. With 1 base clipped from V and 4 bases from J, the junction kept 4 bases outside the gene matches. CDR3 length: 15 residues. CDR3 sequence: CASSLGGQGTYGYTF. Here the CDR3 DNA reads TGTGCCAGCAGCTTAGGTGGACAGGGGACCTATGGCTACACCTTC.

The CDR3 loop is CASSYGSVYNEQFF. The CDR3 DNA is TGTGCCAGCAGTTACGGGTCAGTTTACAATGAGCAGTTCTTC. This chain uses TRBV6-5 with TRBJ2-1; D ambiguous. This CDR3 is 14 amino acids long. The V gene lost 2 bases and the J gene lost 4 bases, with 9 bases spanning the gap. In germline, CDR1 is MNHEY, CDR2 SVGAGI.

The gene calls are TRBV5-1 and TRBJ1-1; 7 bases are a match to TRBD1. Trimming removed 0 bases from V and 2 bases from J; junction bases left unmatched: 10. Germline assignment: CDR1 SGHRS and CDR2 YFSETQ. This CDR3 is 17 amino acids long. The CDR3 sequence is CASSLATDRPSNTEAFF. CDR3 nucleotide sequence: TGCGCCAGCAGCTTGGCCACGGACAGGCCTTCCAACACTGAAGCTTTCTTT.

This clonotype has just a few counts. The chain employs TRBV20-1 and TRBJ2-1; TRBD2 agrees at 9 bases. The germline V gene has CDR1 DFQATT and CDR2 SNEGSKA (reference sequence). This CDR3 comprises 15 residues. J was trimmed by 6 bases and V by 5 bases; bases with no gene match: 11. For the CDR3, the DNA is TGCAGTGCTGCCCATAGCGGGAGTCCCTCCAATGAGCAGTTCTTC. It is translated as CSAAHSGSPSNEQFF.